This T cell receptor (beta chain) was documented in a study of T cells in Graves' hyperthyroidism and ophthalmopathy. Study-wide background: Peripheral blood was secured at the point of initial diagnosis, before any treatment.

Study-wide findings and caveats: Model output signaled ophthalmopathy a median approximately six months ahead of onset. A 13 V-J signature model discriminated ophthalmopathy versus stable hyperthyroidism.

Clinical symptoms, serum thyroxine, TRAb, thyroid ultrasound and orbital computed tomography informed diagnoses. Regions amplified from RNA transcripts were the TCR beta CDR3 regions. First-round RT-PCR targeting the TCR CDR3 was performed with the HTBI primer set. TCRdb re-derived calls from the multiplex PCR reads in MiXCR, one entry per CDR3 protein. The sample holds some 800,000 distinct CDR3 sequences, around 39% seen once. Looked up from germline, CDR1 is SNHLY and CDR2 is FYNNEI. The V and J ends lost 4 bases and 5 bases, in that order; junction bases with no gene match: 7. The CDR3 covers 15 residues. This clonotype has a count of ten or more. What it binds is unknown.

The sequencing sample was made of blood. The V and J genes are TRBV2 and TRBJ2-5; 10 nucleotides agree with TRBD1. This receptor was identified in a man aged 18 to 29 with Graves' hyperthyroidism. The DNA of the CDR3 is TGTGCCAGCAGTGGAGGGACAGGGGACGGGGAGACCCAGTACTTC. Its translation is CASSGGTGDGETQYF.